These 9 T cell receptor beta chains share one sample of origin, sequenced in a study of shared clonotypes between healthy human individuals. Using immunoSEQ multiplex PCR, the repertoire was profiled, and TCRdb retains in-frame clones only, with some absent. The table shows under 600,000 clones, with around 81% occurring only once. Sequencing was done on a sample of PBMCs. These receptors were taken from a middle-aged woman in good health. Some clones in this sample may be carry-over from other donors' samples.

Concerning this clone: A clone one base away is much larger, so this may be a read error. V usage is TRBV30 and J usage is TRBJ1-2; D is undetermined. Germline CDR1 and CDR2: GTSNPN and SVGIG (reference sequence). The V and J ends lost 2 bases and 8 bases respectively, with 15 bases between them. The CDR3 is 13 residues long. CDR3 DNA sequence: TGTGCCTGGAGTCGGCGGGAAACCGGGGGCTACACCTTC. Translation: CAWSRRETGGYTF.

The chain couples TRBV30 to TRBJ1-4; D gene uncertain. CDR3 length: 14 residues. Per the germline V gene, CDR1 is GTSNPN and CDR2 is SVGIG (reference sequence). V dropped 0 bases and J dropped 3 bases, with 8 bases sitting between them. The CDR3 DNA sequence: TGTGCCTGGAGTGTTCTCTCGGCTAATGAAAAACTGTTTTTT. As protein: CAWSVLSANEKLFF.

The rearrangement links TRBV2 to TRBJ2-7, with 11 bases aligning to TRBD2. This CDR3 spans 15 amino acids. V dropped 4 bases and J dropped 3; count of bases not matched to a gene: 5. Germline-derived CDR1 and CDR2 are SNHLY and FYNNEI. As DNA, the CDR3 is TGTGCCAGCAGTGCGACTAGCGGGAAAGGCTACGAGCAGTACTTC. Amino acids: CASSATSGKGYEQYF. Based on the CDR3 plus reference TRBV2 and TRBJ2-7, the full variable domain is EPEVTQTPSHQVTQMGQEVILRCVPISNHLYFYWYRQILGQKVEFLVSFYNNEISEKSEIFDDQFSVERPDGSNFTLKIRSTKLEDSAMYFCASSATSGKGYEQYFGPGTRLTVT.

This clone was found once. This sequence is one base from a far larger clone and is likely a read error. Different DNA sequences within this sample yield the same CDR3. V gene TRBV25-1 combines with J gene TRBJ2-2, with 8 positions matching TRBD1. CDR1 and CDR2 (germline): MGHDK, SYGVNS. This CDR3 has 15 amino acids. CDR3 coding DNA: TGTGCCAGCAGTGAAGGGGCAGGGGGCACCGGAGAGCTGTTTTTT. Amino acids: CASSEGAGGTGELFF. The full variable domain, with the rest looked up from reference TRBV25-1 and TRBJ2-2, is EADIYQTPRYLVIGTGKKITLECSQTMGHDKMYWYQQDPGMELHLIHYSYGVNSTEKGDLSSESTVSRIRTEHFPLTLESARPSHTSQYLCASSEGAGGTGELFFGEGSRLTVL.

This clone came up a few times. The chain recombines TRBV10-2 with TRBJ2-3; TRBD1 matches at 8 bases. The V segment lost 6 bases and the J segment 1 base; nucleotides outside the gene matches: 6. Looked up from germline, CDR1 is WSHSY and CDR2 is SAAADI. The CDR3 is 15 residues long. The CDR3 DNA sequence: TGCGCCAGCAGACGCAGGGGGCAACGCACAGATACGCAGTATTTT. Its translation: CASRRRGQRTDTQYF.

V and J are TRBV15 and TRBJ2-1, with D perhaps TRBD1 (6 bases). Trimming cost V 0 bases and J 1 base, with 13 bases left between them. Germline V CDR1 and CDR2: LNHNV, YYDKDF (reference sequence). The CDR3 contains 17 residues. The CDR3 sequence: CATSRDRQGLSYNEQFF. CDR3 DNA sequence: TGTGCCACCAGCAGAGATCGCCAGGGGTTATCCTACAATGAGCAGTTCTTC.

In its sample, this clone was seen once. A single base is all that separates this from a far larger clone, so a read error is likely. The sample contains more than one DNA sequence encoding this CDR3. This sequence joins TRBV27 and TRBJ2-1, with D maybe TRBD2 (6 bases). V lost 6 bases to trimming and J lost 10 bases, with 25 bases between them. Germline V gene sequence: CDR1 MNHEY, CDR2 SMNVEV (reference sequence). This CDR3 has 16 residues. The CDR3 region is CASRPPAGGPLREQFF. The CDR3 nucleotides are TGTGCCAGCAGACCCCCAGCGGGTGGCCCTTTAAGGGAGCAGTTCTTC.

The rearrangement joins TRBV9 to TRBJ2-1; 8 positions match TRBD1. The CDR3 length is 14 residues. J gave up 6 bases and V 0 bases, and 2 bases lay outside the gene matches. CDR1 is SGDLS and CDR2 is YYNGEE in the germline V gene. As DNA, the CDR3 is TGTGCCAGCAGCGTAGCGGGACAGGTCAATGAGCAGTTCTTC. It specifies CASSVAGQVNEQFF.

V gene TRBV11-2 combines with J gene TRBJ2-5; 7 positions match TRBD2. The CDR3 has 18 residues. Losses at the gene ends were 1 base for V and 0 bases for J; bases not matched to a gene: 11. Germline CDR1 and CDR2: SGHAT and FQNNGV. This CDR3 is CASSLGAGTTTNQETQYF. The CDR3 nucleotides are TGTGCCAGCAGCTTAGGCGCCGGGACTACCACTAACCAAGAGACCCAGTACTTC. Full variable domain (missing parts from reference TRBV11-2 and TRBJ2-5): EAGVAQSPRYKIIEKRQSVAFWCNPISGHATLYWYQQILGQGPKLLIQFQNNGVVDDSQLPKDRFSAERLKGVDSTLKIQPAKLEDSAVYLCASSLGAGTTTNQETQYFGPGTRLLVL.